The 3 T cell receptor beta chains listed next were all sequenced from one sample in a study of blood T cell repertoires in COVID-19 (TCRdb year 2020). The library was generated by the immunoSEQ multiplex PCR assay. TCRdb's version of the immuneACCESS table is confined to in-frame rearrangements and falls short of the full clone set. An unresolved V gene accounts for under half of the shortfall where checked; the remainder is of unknown origin. This sample lists around 300,000 clones; less than 85% were detected once. The biggest ten clones account for 2% to 3% of the sample. Sequenced input: PBMCs or T cells enriched from blood (not recorded which). The receptors were sampled from a woman in her 50s who had recovered from COVID-19.

V gene TRBV6-5 combines with J gene TRBJ2-7, with TRBD1 matching 8 bases. Germline CDR1 reads MNHEY; CDR2 reads SVGAGI. The CDR3 consists of 13 residues. Trimming cost V 10 bases and J 5 bases; bases outside gene matches: 10. In nucleotides, the CDR3 is TGTGCCACCTCATGGGACAGGAGCCACGAGCAGTACTTC. Translating it yields CATSWDRSHEQYF.

In this sample, this clone turned up a few times. The V gene is TRBV5-1, the J gene TRBJ2-3; 8 bases are a match to TRBD2. The CDR3 length is 17 residues. Germline CDR1 reads SGHRS; CDR2 reads YFSETQ. V lost 0 bases to trimming and J lost 4 bases; unmatched junction nucleotides: 10. CDR3 loop: CASSLVLAGGGADTQYF. The CDR3, as DNA: TGCGCCAGCAGCTTGGTCCTCGCGGGAGGCGGTGCAGATACGCAGTATTTT.

This clone was seen many times. The DNA of the CDR3 is TGTGCCAGCAGGACAGGGTATGCAAGCACTGAAGCTTTCTTT. This sequence encodes CASRTGYASTEAFF. The V gene is TRBV7-2, the J gene TRBJ1-1, with TRBD1 identical over 7 bases. Germline assignment: CDR1 SGHTA and CDR2 FQGNSA. J lost 4 bases, V lost 6 bases, and 8 bases had no gene match. The CDR3 is 14 residues long. Full variable domain (missing parts from reference TRBV7-2 and TRBJ1-1): GAGVSQSPSNKVTEKGKDVELRCDPISGHTALYWYRQSLGQGLEFLIYFQGNSAPDKSGLPSDRFSAERTGGSVSTLTIQRTQQEDSAVYLCASRTGYASTEAFFGQGTRLTVV.